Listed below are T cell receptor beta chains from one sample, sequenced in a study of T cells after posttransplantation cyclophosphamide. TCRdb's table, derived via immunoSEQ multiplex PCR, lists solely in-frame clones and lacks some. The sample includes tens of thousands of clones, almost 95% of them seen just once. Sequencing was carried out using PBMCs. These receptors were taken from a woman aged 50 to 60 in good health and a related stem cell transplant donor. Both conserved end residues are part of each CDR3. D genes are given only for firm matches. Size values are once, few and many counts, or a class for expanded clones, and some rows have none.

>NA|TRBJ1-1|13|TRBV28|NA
CASRRGGNTEAFF
TGTGCCAGCAGACGGGGGGGGAACACTGAAGCTTTCTTT
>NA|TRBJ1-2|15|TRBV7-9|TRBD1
CASSSIQGADYGYTF
TGTGCCAGCAGTTCAATTCAGGGGGCTGACTATGGCTACACCTTC
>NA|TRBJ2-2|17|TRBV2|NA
CASSLMQVQGDTGELFF
TGTGCCAGCAGTCTAATGCAGGTACAGGGTGACACCGGGGAGCTGTTTTTT
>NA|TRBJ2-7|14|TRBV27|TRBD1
CASSLGTVLYEQYF
TGTGCCAGCAGTCTAGGGACAGTCCTATACGAGCAGTACTTC
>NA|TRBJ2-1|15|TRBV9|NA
CASSSQGSSYNEQFF
TGTGCCAGCAGCTCACAGGGTTCCTCCTACAATGAGCAGTTCTTC
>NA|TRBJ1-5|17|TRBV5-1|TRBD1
CASSLAPGGGSNQPQHF
TGCGCCAGCAGCTTGGCGCCAGGGGGCGGGAGCAATCAGCCCCAGCATTTT
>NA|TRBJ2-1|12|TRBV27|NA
CASSLLGSHQFF
TGTGCCAGCAGTTTACTAGGGAGCCATCAGTTCTTC
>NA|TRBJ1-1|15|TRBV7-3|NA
CASSLNLGQNTEAFF
TGTGCCAGCAGCTTAAACCTTGGGCAGAACACTGAAGCTTTCTTT
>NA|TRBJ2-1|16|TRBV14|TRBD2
CASSQAGTSGYNEQFF
TGTGCCAGCAGCCAAGCCGGGACTAGCGGTTACAATGAGCAGTTCTTC
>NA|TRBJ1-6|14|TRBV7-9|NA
CASSFRQENSPLHF
TGTGCCAGCAGCTTCAGGCAGGAAAATTCACCCCTCCACTTT
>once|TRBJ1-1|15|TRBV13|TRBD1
CASSSGQGAGTEAFF
TGTGCCAGCAGCTCGGGACAGGGGGCCGGCACTGAAGCTTTCTTT
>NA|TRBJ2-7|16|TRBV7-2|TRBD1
CASSSRDRGLTYEQYF
TGTGCCAGCAGCTCCCGGGACAGGGGTCTAACCTACGAGCAGTACTTC
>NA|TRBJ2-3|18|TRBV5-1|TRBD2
CASSGRRSSGTSTDTQYF
TGCGCCAGCAGCGGACGGCGGTCTAGCGGGACTAGCACAGATACGCAGTATTTT
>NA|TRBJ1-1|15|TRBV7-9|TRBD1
CASSLEGTGHTEAFF
TGTGCCAGCAGCTTAGAAGGGACAGGGCACACTGAAGCTTTCTTT
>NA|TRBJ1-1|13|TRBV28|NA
CASALGRPTEAFF
TGTGCCAGTGCCTTGGGCAGGCCGACTGAAGCTTTCTTT
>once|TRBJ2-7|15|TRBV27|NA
CASSLPRTTYYEQYF
TGTGCCAGCAGTTTACCCCGGACTACATACTACGAGCAGTACTTC
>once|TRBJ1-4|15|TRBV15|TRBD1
CATSSTGTGNEKLFF
TGTGCCACCAGTTCAACCGGGACAGGGAATGAAAAACTGTTTTTT
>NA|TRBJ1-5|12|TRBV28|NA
CASTTSNQPQHF
TGTGCCAGCACCACAAGCAATCAGCCCCAGCATTTT
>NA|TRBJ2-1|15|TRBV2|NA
CASSGGQGGLNEQFF
TGTGCCAGCAGCGGGGGGCAGGGAGGGTTGAATGAGCAGTTCTTC
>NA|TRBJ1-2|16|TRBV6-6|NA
CASSYSLRTETVGYTF
TGTGCCAGCAGTTACTCGTTGCGGACAGAAACAGTGGGCTACACCTTC
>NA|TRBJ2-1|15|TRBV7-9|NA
CASSLRGSSYNEQFF
TGTGCCAGCAGCTTACGGGGGAGCTCCTACAATGAGCAGTTCTTC